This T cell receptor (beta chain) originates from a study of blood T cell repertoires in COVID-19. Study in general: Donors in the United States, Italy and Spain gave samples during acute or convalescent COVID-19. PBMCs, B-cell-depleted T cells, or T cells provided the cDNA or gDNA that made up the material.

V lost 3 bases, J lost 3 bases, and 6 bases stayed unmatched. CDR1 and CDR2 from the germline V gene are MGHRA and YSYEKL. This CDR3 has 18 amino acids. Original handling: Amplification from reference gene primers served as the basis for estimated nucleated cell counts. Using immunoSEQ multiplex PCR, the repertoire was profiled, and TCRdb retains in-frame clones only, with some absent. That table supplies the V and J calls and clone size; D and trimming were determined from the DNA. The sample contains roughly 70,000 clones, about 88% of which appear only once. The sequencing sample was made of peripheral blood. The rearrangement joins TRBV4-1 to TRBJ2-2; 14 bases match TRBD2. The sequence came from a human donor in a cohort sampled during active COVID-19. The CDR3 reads CASSHRTSGRSDTGELFF. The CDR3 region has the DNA TGCGCCAGCAGCCATAGGACTAGCGGGAGGTCTGACACCGGGGAGCTGTTTTTT.